The 26 T cell receptor beta chains below all came from one sample that was sequenced in a study of blood T cell repertoires in COVID-19. Sequencing was performed with immunoSEQ multiplex PCR; in TCRdb, only in-frame clones are kept and a portion is missing. The sample holds tens of thousands of clones, approximately 80% seen once. The sequencing sample was made of peripheral blood. The receptors here all came from a woman aged 55-69 years with acute or convalescent COVID-19.

The chain employs TRBV4-2 and TRBJ2-1, with 7 bases fitting TRBD2. The CDR3 has 17 residues. The germline V gene has CDR1 LGHNA and CDR2 YNFKEQ. The ends lost 0 bases at V and 4 bases at J; junction bases unmatched: 9. In DNA form, the CDR3 reads TGTGCCAGCAGCCAAGAAGGCACTAGCGCCTTATACAATGAGCAGTTCTTC. Translation gives CASSQEGTSALYNEQFF.

The rearrangement uses TRBV4-1 and TRBJ1-2, with 7 bases lining up with TRBD1. The CDR3 spans 14 residues. Germline loops: CDR1 MGHRA, CDR2 YSYEKL. The J segment lost 7 bases and the V segment lost 2 bases, leaving 7 bases of the junction unmatched. CDR3 sequence: CASSQNGQVGGYTF. The CDR3 coding sequence is TGCGCCAGCAGCCAAAATGGACAGGTCGGTGGCTACACCTTC.

The V gene is TRBV2, the J gene TRBJ2-5; TRBD1 aligns across 10 bases. V lost 5 bases and J lost 5; bases outside the gene matches: 2. The CDR3 loop spans 13 amino acids. CDR1 SNHLY and CDR2 FYNNEI come from the germline V gene. The DNA of the CDR3 is TGTGCCAGCAGTACGGGACAGGGGGAGACCCAGTACTTC. This sequence encodes CASSTGQGETQYF.

V usage is TRBV9 and J usage is TRBJ2-7; the D gene is possibly TRBD2 (6 bases). From germline, CDR1 is SGDLS and CDR2 YYNGEE. The ends were cut back, 4 bases at V and 0 bases at J, with 17 bases in the middle. The CDR3 extends over 16 amino acids. CDR3 sequence (DNA): TGTGCCAGCAGCATGGGGGGTGAGGAGCACTCCTACGAGCAGTACTTC. Its translation: CASSMGGEEHSYEQYF.

V and J are TRBV6-1 and TRBJ2-5, with D perhaps TRBD2 (5 bases). Germline-derived CDR1 and CDR2 are MNHNS and SASEGT. The V end was cut by 2 bases, the J end by 5 bases, with 9 bases between. The CDR3 sequence is 13 residues long. The CDR3 region is CASSELGGETQYF. The DNA for the CDR3 is TGTGCCAGCAGTGAATTGGGCGGGGAGACCCAGTACTTC.

V and J are TRBV6-5 and TRBJ2-7; tentatively, D is TRBD1 (5 bases). The CDR3 is 12 amino acids. Germline V gene sequence: CDR1 MNHEY, CDR2 SVGAGI. V lost 7 bases and J lost 5, with 12 bases in between. The CDR3 protein is CASIRQGHEQYF. The CDR3 bases are TGTGCCAGCATTCGCCAGGGCCACGAGCAGTACTTC.

V gene TRBV7-2 combines with J gene TRBJ2-2, with 12 bases matching TRBD2. V shed 4 bases, J shed 6 bases, and the junction held 3 bases outside the gene matches. CDR1 is SGHTA and CDR2 is FQGNSA in the germline V gene. The CDR3 length is 15 residues. The CDR3, as DNA: TGTGCCAGCAGCTCGAGACTAGCGGGGGCCGGGGAGCTGTTTTTT. This encodes CASSSRLAGAGELFF.

This clone was seen more than once but under ten times. The chain has TRBV5-4 and TRBJ1-3, with D possibly TRBD1 on 5 matching bases. The CDR3 extends over 14 amino acids. Trimming pared 3 bases from V and 4 bases from J, leaving 11 bases between. The germline gives CDR1 SGHNT, CDR2 YYREEE (reference sequence). This CDR3 is CASSSPGEGNTIYF. CDR3 coding DNA: TGTGCCAGCAGCTCGCCGGGGGAGGGAAACACCATATATTTT. Together with reference TRBV5-4 and TRBJ1-3, the CDR3 gives the full variable domain: ETGVTQSPTHLIKTRGQQVTLRCSSQSGHNTVSWYQQALGQGPQFIFQYYREEENGRGNFPPRFSGLQFPNYSSELNVNALELDDSALYLCASSSPGEGNTIYFGEGSWLTVV.

This chain joins TRBV15 and TRBJ1-4, with D perhaps matching TRBD1 (6 bases). This CDR3 has 14 residues. Germline V gives CDR1 LNHNV, CDR2 YYDKDF (reference sequence). V dropped 3 bases and J dropped 8 bases, with 13 bases sitting between them. The CDR3 loop is CATSSYRAGEKLFF. DNA of the CDR3: TGTGCCACCAGCAGCTACAGGGCCGGGGAAAAACTGTTTTTT.

This chain uses TRBV5-4 with TRBJ1-2; D gene uncertain. Germline assignment: CDR1 SGHNT and CDR2 YYREEE (reference sequence). Trimming removed 2 bases from V and 4 bases from J, with 15 bases in between. This CDR3 has 15 amino acids. In nucleotides, the CDR3 is TGTGCCAGCAGCTTCGAGGGAAACCCCGGCTATGGCTACACCTTC. Amino acid sequence: CASSFEGNPGYGYTF.

V usage is TRBV5-1 and J usage is TRBJ1-2; 7 bases fit TRBD1. Per germline, CDR1 SGHRS and CDR2 YFSETQ. This CDR3 is built from 17 residues. Trimming took 3 bases from V and 4 from J; bases not matched to a gene: 15. CDR3 sequence reads: CASSSQIAPGQSYGYTF. The CDR3 nucleotides read TGCGCCAGCAGCTCGCAAATCGCACCGGGACAGAGCTATGGCTACACCTTC.

J is TRBJ2-1 and V is TRBV7-9; 11 bases line up with TRBD2. The V gene end was trimmed by 4 bases and the J gene end by 8 bases; junction bases not matched to a gene: 10. The CDR3 runs to 16 residues. CDR1 SEHNR and CDR2 FQNEAQ come from the germline V gene (reference sequence). CDR3 DNA: TGTGCCAGCAGCTGGGATGTCCTAGCGGGGGGATATGAGCAGTTCTTC. This sequence encodes CASSWDVLAGGYEQFF. Looking up the rest from reference TRBV7-9 and TRBJ2-1 gives the full variable domain: DTGVSQNPRHKITKRGQNVTFRCDPISEHNRLYWYRQTLGQGPEFLTYFQNEAQLEKSRLLSDRFSAERPKGSFSTLEIQRTEQGDSAMYLCASSWDVLAGGYEQFFGPGTRLTVL.

This clone was seen a single time. The chain carries TRBV5-1 and TRBJ2-3; 7 bases align to TRBD2. Germline loops: CDR1 SGHRS, CDR2 YFSETQ. This CDR3 has 15 amino acids. The ends lost 0 bases at V and 4 bases at J; junction bases unmatched: 5. The CDR3 protein is CASSLGGEGADTQYF. Written as DNA, the CDR3 is TGCGCCAGCAGCTTGGGTGGGGAGGGTGCAGATACGCAGTATTTT.

The chain joins TRBV3-1 (or the pseudogene TRBV3-2) to TRBJ2-4, with TRBD2 matching over 11 bases. The CDR3 length is 16 residues. The J segment lost 5 bases and the V segment lost 3 bases, leaving 6 bases of the junction unmatched. The V gene's germline CDR1 is LGHDT and CDR2 YNNKEL (reference sequence). The CDR3 nucleotides are TGTGCCAGCAGCCATACTAGCGGGGGTTATCAAAACATTCAGTACTTC. This sequence encodes CASSHTSGGYQNIQYF.

This clone showed up just a few times. Other DNA sequences within the sample encode an identical CDR3. The chain recombines TRBV19 with TRBJ1-2; TRBD1 is a possible D gene (5 bases). This CDR3 has 12 residues. Trimming took off 3 bases at V and 8 bases at J, with 10 bases between the two ends. From germline, CDR1 is LNHDA and CDR2 SQIVND (reference sequence). CDR3 loop: CASSIGGSGYTF. CDR3 bases: TGTGCCAGTAGTATCGGGGGGAGCGGCTACACCTTC.

This rearrangement joins TRBV10-3 to TRBJ1-5; possibly TRBD1 for D (5 bases). This CDR3 has 13 residues. V was shortened by 8 bases and J by 6 bases, with 14 bases between the two germline ends. Germline V gene sequence: CDR1 ENHRY, CDR2 SYGVKD. The CDR3 nucleotides are TGTGCCATCTCAGGCGGCGGGACTCAGCCCCAGCATTTT. It specifies CAISGGGTQPQHF.

V and J are TRBV6-2 or TRBV6-3 and TRBJ2-7; no definite D call. This CDR3 spans 15 amino acids. V gave up 6 bases and J gave up 2 bases, with 17 bases separating them. The germline V gene has CDR1 MNHEY and CDR2 SVGEGT. CDR3 in amino acids: CASSSPVELPYEQYF. The DNA for the CDR3 is TGTGCCAGCAGCTCCCCCGTAGAGCTCCCCTACGAGCAGTACTTC.

The chain joins TRBV10-2 to TRBJ2-2, with 11 nucleotides matching TRBD2. V shed 7 bases and J 3 bases; nucleotides not matched to a gene: 7. CDR3 length: 16 amino acids. The V gene's germline CDR1 is WSHSY and CDR2 SAAADI. CDR3 loop: CASTDSGGADTGELFF. CDR3 in DNA: TGCGCCAGCACCGATAGCGGGGGGGCCGACACCGGGGAGCTGTTTTTT.

The chain is built from TRBV19 and TRBJ1-6, with TRBD1 as a possible D gene (6 bases). CDR3 size: 16 residues. The V end was cut by 3 bases, the J end by 7 bases, with 16 bases between. CDR1 is LNHDA and CDR2 is SQIVND in the germline V gene (reference sequence). The CDR3 nucleotides are TGTGCCAGTAGTATCCCCCGACAGGTGTTGAATTCACCCCTCCACTTT. This translates into CASSIPRQVLNSPLHF.

As to this clone: Other nucleotide sequences in the sample specify the same CDR3. The V and J genes are TRBV6-1 and TRBJ1-4, with a possible D match to TRBD1 (5 bases). V lost 2 bases to trimming and J lost 4 bases, with 11 bases between them. This CDR3 has 15 residues. In germline, CDR1 is MNHNS, CDR2 SASEGT. The CDR3 here is CASSESPGLNEKLFF. CDR3 DNA: TGTGCCAGCAGTGAATCGCCAGGGCTTAATGAAAAACTGTTTTTT.

The chain uses TRBV3-1 (or the pseudogene TRBV3-2) and TRBJ1-1; TRBD1 agrees at 7 bases. J lost 2 bases, V lost 8 bases, and 11 bases had no gene match. The length of the CDR3 is 15 residues. Germline V gene sequence: CDR1 LGHDT, CDR2 YNNKEL (reference sequence). The CDR3: CASRRETGINTEAFF. As DNA, the CDR3 is TGTGCCAGCCGTCGAGAGACAGGGATAAACACTGAAGCTTTCTTT.

The chain has TRBV12-2 and TRBJ1-1; TRBD1, as called in the table, went unchecked against the DNA. TRBV12-2 is a pseudogene segment. This CDR3 comprises 16 residues. The chain's CDR3 is CASRPTGGAGDTEAFF. Here the CDR3 DNA reads TGTGCAAGTCGCCCCACAGGGGGGGCTGGGGACACTGAAGCTTTCTTT.

V is TRBV30 and J is TRBJ1-1; D may be TRBD1 (5 bases). CDR1 and CDR2 (germline): GTSNPN, SVGIG (reference sequence). V lost 0 bases and J 0 bases, leaving 17 bases between the germline ends. The CDR3 extends over 17 amino acids. Here the CDR3 DNA reads TGTGCCTGGAGTGTACCCCCCGACAGCCCTATGAACACTGAAGCTTTCTTT. Encoded protein: CAWSVPPDSPMNTEAFF.

The chain recombines TRBV11-1 with TRBJ1-1; 10 bases fit TRBD1. Germline CDR1 is SGHAT and CDR2 is FQDESV (reference sequence). After removal of 5 bases from V and 1 base from J, the junction contained 4 bases not matched to a gene. The CDR3 loop spans 15 amino acids. The CDR3 region has the DNA TGTGCCAGCAGCATCGGGACAGGGGCGAACACTGAAGCTTTCTTT. Its translation: CASSIGTGANTEAFF.

Written as DNA, the CDR3 is TGTGCCAGCAGCTCGACAGGGATCTATGGCTACACCTTC. It is translated as CASSSTGIYGYTF. The gene calls are TRBV11-2 and TRBJ1-2; 7 bases line up with TRBD1. J lost 4 bases, V lost 4 bases, and 3 bases had no gene match. Germline CDR1 reads SGHAT; CDR2 reads FQNNGV. The CDR3 runs to 13 residues.

This chain links TRBV12-3 or TRBV12-4 with TRBJ1-2, with TRBD1 as a possible D gene (6 bases). The CDR3 is 13 residues long. V was clipped by 11 bases and J by 3 bases, with 16 bases between them. For the CDR3, the DNA is TGTGCCGGCCGGGACAATATGGACTATGGCTACACCTTC. This encodes CAGRDNMDYGYTF.